The next 26 T cell receptor beta chains were all read from a single sample in a study of shared clonotypes between healthy human individuals. Generated by immunoSEQ multiplex PCR, the TCRdb table keeps only in-frame clones and is missing some. This repertoire shows about 560,000 clones, roughly four fifths found once; its top ten account for more than 10%. Sequences were obtained from PBMCs. The receptor source for this set is a woman aged 40 to 50 in good health. Some clones in this sample may be carry-over from other donors' samples.

This clone was recorded once. The chain joins TRBV7-2 to TRBJ1-1, with 9 bases that match TRBD1. V was clipped by 5 bases and J by 5 bases; unmatched bases: 12. The CDR3 consists of 16 residues. CDR1 is SGHTA and CDR2 is FQGNSA in the germline V gene. The DNA for the CDR3 is TGTGCCAGCAGCCCAGGACAGGGGATGAGGATGACTGAAGCTTTCTTT. It translates to CASSPGQGMRMTEAFF.

In DNA, the CDR3 is TGTGCCAGCAGCCACCGAGGACTGGAAGGACTAGCGGGCGTTGCCTACGAGCAGTACTTC. It encodes CASSHRGLEGLAGVAYEQYF. The chain links TRBV4-2 to TRBJ2-5, with TRBD2 matching over 11 bases. Gene TRBJ2-7 matches the end of the DNA better, so the J call may be wrong. CDR3 length: 20 amino acids. The germline V gene encodes CDR1 LGHNA and CDR2 YNFKEQ.

The chain combines TRBV2 with TRBJ1-1; no definite D call. The germline V gene encodes CDR1 SNHLY and CDR2 FYNNEI. V was pared by 6 bases and J by 5 bases, with 13 bases between. The CDR3 loop spans 13 amino acids. The CDR3 DNA reads as TGTGCCAGCAGCCGCGCGCCGATAACTGAAGCTTTCTTT. Protein sequence: CASSRAPITEAFF.

V and J are TRBV30 and TRBJ1-1; D remains unclear. V lost 0 bases to trimming and J lost 0 bases, with 8 bases between them. The CDR3 totals 14 residues. The germline V gene has CDR1 GTSNPN and CDR2 SVGIG (reference sequence). In DNA form, the CDR3 reads TGTGCCTGGAGTGTCGGCCACATGAACACTGAAGCTTTCTTT. The encoded protein is CAWSVGHMNTEAFF.

The rearrangement links TRBV5-8 to TRBJ2-7; maybe TRBD1 (6 bases). This CDR3 region has 16 residues. Looked up from germline, CDR1 is SGHTS and CDR2 is YDEGEE. Trimming cost V 4 bases and J 7 bases, with 24 bases left between them. The CDR3 sequence is CASSPRVARDISEQYF. The CDR3 DNA is TGTGCCAGCAGCCCGCGGGTAGCGAGGGACATCAGTGAGCAGTACTTC. The variable domain in full, with the rest retrieved from reference TRBV5-8 and TRBJ2-7, is EAGVTQSPTHLIKTRGQQATLRCSPISGHTSVYWYQQALGLGLQFLLWYDEGEERNRGNFPPRFSGRQFPNYSSELNVNALELEDSALYLCASSPRVARDISEQYFGPGTRLTVT.

This clone was counted a single time. The identical CDR3 is also encoded by other nucleotide sequences in the sample. The J gene is TRBJ2-5, the V gene TRBV20-1; D uncertain. The CDR3 is 10 amino acids. Trimming left V 4 bases short and J 5 bases short, with 5 bases between. CDR1 and CDR2 from the germline V gene are DFQATT and SNEGSKA (reference sequence). DNA for the CDR3: TGCAGTGCTACGCGGGAGACCCAGTACTTC. Amino acids: CSATRETQYF.

This chain uses TRBV10-3 with TRBJ1-2, with a possible D match to TRBD1 (5 bases). The CDR3 contains 13 residues. Germline CDR1 ENHRY, CDR2 SYGVKD. Deletions cut 5 bases from V and 0 bases from J, with 7 bases between. This CDR3 reads CAISRDSNYGYTF. The CDR3 region has the DNA TGTGCCATCAGTAGGGACTCTAACTATGGCTACACCTTC.

J is TRBJ1-1 and V is TRBV19; 11 nucleotides match TRBD1. The junction had 7 bases not matched to a gene; V was cut back by 7 bases and J by 0 bases. Germline values: CDR1 LNHDA, CDR2 SQIVND (reference sequence). This CDR3 contains 16 residues. CDR3 nucleotides: TGTGCCAGTACCTCGGACAGGGGGCAAGTGAACACTGAAGCTTTCTTT. Translating it yields CASTSDRGQVNTEAFF.

This clone occurred once. This chain uses TRBV7-2 with TRBJ2-7; 9 nucleotides align to TRBD2. The V gene end was trimmed by 3 bases and the J gene end by 3 bases; junction bases not matched to a gene: 3. In germline, CDR1 is SGHTA, CDR2 FQGNSA. This CDR3 region has 14 residues. The CDR3 sequence: CASSLREGLYEQYF. DNA of the CDR3: TGTGCCAGCAGCTTGCGGGAGGGCCTCTACGAGCAGTACTTC.

The V call is TRBV7-2, the J call TRBJ2-7; no reliable D call. This CDR3 spans 15 amino acids. Germline V gives CDR1 SGHTA, CDR2 FQGNSA. Trimming removed 6 bases at V and 6 bases at J, with 21 bases between. CDR3 sequence: CASSPAPRLLTEQYF. The CDR3 coding sequence is TGTGCCAGCAGTCCAGCACCGCGTCTGTTGACCGAGCAGTACTTC.

The chain is built from TRBV7-6 and TRBJ2-7; TRBD1 aligns across 9 bases. CDR1 is SGHVS and CDR2 is FNYEAQ in the germline V gene. This CDR3 has 17 amino acids. V shed 5 bases, J shed 2 bases, and the junction held 13 bases outside the gene matches. The CDR3 DNA sequence: TGTGCCAGCAGCCCCCCGCCCAGGGACAGGGCAGCCTACGAGCAGTACTTC. Its translation: CASSPPPRDRAAYEQYF.

This chain links TRBV30 with TRBJ2-1, with D uncertain. CDR1 and CDR2 (germline): GTSNPN, SVGIG (reference sequence). V gave up 8 bases and J gave up 4 bases, with 15 bases separating them. The CDR3 has 13 amino acids. The CDR3 loop reads CATHGRVYNEQFF. The CDR3 DNA reads TGTGCCACTCATGGGCGAGTATACAATGAGCAGTTCTTC.

A note on this clone: This is likely an artifact of a read error, given a far larger clone one base away. Within the sample, other DNA sequences also encode this same CDR3. The genes are TRBV5-1 and TRBJ1-1; 12 bases are a match to TRBD1. Per germline, CDR1 SGHRS and CDR2 YFSETQ. The CDR3 runs 14 residues. This CDR3 reads CASSSGTGGTEAFF. For the CDR3, the DNA is TGCGCCAGCAGCTCAGGGACAGGGGGCACTGAGGCTTTCTTT.

The CDR3 nucleotides read TGTGCCAGCAGTCCGACAGTTGGTCTTAATTCACCCCTCCACTTT. This codes for CASSPTVGLNSPLHF. The chain couples TRBV28 to TRBJ1-6; possible D gene TRBD1, 5 bases. Germline lookup yields CDR1 MDHEN and CDR2 SYDVKM. The CDR3 totals 15 residues. Trimming pared 5 bases from V and 6 bases from J, leaving 14 bases between. Looking up the rest from reference TRBV28 and TRBJ1-6 gives the full variable domain: DVKVTQSSRYLVKRTGEKVFLECVQDMDHENMFWYRQDPGLGLRLIYFSYDVKMKEKGDIPEGYSVSREKKERFSLILESASTNQTSMYLCASSPTVGLNSPLHFGNGTRLTVT.

J is TRBJ2-5 and V is TRBV7-9, with no clear D. Trimming took off 5 bases at V and 2 bases at J, with 6 bases between the two ends. The CDR3 totals 12 residues. CDR1 SEHNR and CDR2 FQNEAQ come from the germline V gene (reference sequence). The CDR3 DNA sequence: TGTGCCAGCAGCGGGGTTCAAGAGACCCAGTACTTC. It is translated as CASSGVQETQYF. Filled out from reference TRBV7-9 and TRBJ2-5, the complete variable domain reads DTGVSQNPRHKITKRGQNVTFRCDPISEHNRLYWYRQTLGQGPEFLTYFQNEAQLEKSRLLSDRFSAERPKGSFSTLEIQRTEQGDSAMYLCASSGVQETQYFGPGTRLLVL.

The chain links TRBV5-1 to TRBJ1-4, with 9 bases fitting TRBD1. The germline V gene has CDR1 SGHRS and CDR2 YFSETQ. The CDR3 extends over 15 amino acids. J lost 5 bases, V lost 0 bases, and 2 bases had no gene match. Here the CDR3 reads CASSLGTGENEKLFF. DNA for the CDR3: TGCGCCAGCAGCTTGGGGACAGGGGAAAATGAAAAACTGTTTTTT.

The rearrangement links TRBV5-1 to TRBJ1-4; D is possibly TRBD1 (5 bases). There are 17 residues in the CDR3. Germline V CDR1 and CDR2: SGHRS, YFSETQ. Trimming removed 1 base at V and 3 bases at J, with 16 bases between. Here the CDR3 DNA reads TGCGCCAGCAGCTTGAGTCTAGGGAGGGGATCTAATGAAAAACTGTTTTTT. Translating it yields CASSLSLGRGSNEKLFF. The full variable domain, in which reference TRBV5-1 and TRBJ1-4 provide the parts outside the CDR3, is KAGVTQTPRYLIKTRGQQVTLSCSPISGHRSVSWYQQTPGQGLQFLFEYFSETQRNKGNFPGRFSGRQFSNSRSEMNVSTLELGDSALYLCASSLSLGRGSNEKLFFGSGTQLSVL.

J is TRBJ2-3 and V is TRBV5-6; weak D call: TRBD2 (6 bases). The CDR3 has 16 residues. CDR1 is SGHDT and CDR2 is YYEEEE in the germline V gene. V was pared by 0 bases and J by 2 bases, with 13 bases between. CDR3 in DNA: TGTGCCAGCAGCTTGGTGGCGGGAAGGGTCACAGATACGCAGTATTTT. It encodes CASSLVAGRVTDTQYF.

V and J are TRBV11-2 and TRBJ1-2; D remains ambiguous. CDR3 length: 15 residues. V was trimmed by 0 bases and J by 4 bases, leaving 12 bases between them. Germline V gene sequence: CDR1 SGHAT, CDR2 FQNNGV. DNA of the CDR3: TGTGCCAGCAGCTTAGATCGGAGCAGCCCCTATGGCTACACCTTC. Protein product: CASSLDRSSPYGYTF.

About this clone: This sample includes further DNA sequences coding for the same CDR3. The DNA of the CDR3 is TGTGCCAGCAGCCTGGACAGCTACAATGAGCAGTTCTTC. Its translation is CASSLDSYNEQFF. The chain recombines TRBV27 with TRBJ2-1; a weak D match, TRBD1 (6 bases). Germline assignment: CDR1 MNHEY and CDR2 SMNVEV (reference sequence). V shed 6 bases and J shed 3 bases, with 9 bases lying between them. CDR3 length: 13 amino acids.

The chain has TRBV11-2 and TRBJ2-5; 7 nucleotides line up with TRBD2. The CDR3 extends over 14 amino acids. After removal of 7 bases from V and 5 bases from J, the junction contained 10 bases not matched to a gene. CDR1 and CDR2 from the germline V gene are SGHAT and FQNNGV. The CDR3 bases are TGTGCCAGCAATCCCGGGACTATACGGGAGACCCAGTACTTC. Protein: CASNPGTIRETQYF.

This clone showed up just a few times. The chain carries TRBV7-2 and TRBJ2-2; 8 bases align to TRBD2. Trimming took 2 bases from V and 7 from J; bases not matched to a gene: 9. Germline V gene data show CDR1 as SGHTA and CDR2 as FQGNSA. The CDR3 covers 16 residues. In DNA, the CDR3 is TGTGCCAGCAGCTTATTCGGAGGACTAGCCGGCGGGGAGCTGTTTTTT. This encodes CASSLFGGLAGGELFF.

Only a few counts were recorded for this clone. This rearrangement joins TRBV5-5 to TRBJ1-2, with D perhaps TRBD1 (5 bases). V was clipped by 3 bases and J by 5 bases, with 17 bases between them. Germline V CDR1 and CDR2: SGHKS, YYEKEE (reference sequence). The CDR3 is 15 amino acids. The CDR3 loop reads CASSSRTGTEYGYTF. The CDR3 DNA reads as TGTGCCAGCAGCTCACGGACCGGGACCGAGTATGGCTACACCTTC.

This clone was seen only once. The chain is built from TRBV7-3 and TRBJ2-5; 7 bases align to TRBD2. This CDR3 spans 15 amino acids. In germline, CDR1 is SGHTA, CDR2 FQGTGA. Losses at the gene ends were 5 bases for V and 1 base for J; bases not matched to a gene: 7. The DNA for the CDR3 is TGTGCCAGCAGCCTGCGGGCTAGCGGCCAAGAGACCCAGTACTTC. It specifies CASSLRASGQETQYF.

This rearrangement joins TRBV7-2 to TRBJ2-1; the match to TRBD2 covers 8 bases. The ends lost 6 bases at V and 3 bases at J; junction bases unmatched: 7. The CDR3 covers 15 residues. Germline assignment: CDR1 SGHTA and CDR2 FQGNSA. The CDR3 loop reads CASSFAAGDYNEQFF. The CDR3 nucleotides are TGTGCCAGCAGTTTCGCAGCGGGAGACTACAATGAGCAGTTCTTC.

The count of this clone is one. V is TRBV21-1 and J is TRBJ2-7; the D call of TRBD2 is as the table states it, not checked on the DNA. TRBV21-1 is reported as a pseudogene. This CDR3 has 22 amino acids. The CDR3 region is CAISVRGGGACFGLADTYEQYF. For the CDR3, the DNA is TGTGCCATTTCAGTCAGAGGAGGGGGCGCATGTTTCGGACTAGCGGATACCTACGAGCAGTACTTC.